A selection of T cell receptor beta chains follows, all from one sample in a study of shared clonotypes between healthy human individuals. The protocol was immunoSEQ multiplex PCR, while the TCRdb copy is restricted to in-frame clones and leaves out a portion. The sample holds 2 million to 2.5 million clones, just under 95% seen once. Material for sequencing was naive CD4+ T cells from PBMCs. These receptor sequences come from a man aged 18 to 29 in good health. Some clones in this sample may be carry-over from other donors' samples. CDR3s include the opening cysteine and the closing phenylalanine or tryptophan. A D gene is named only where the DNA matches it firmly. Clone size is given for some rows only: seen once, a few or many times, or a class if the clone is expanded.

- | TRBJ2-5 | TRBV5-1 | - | CASSYHTGAQETQYF | TGCGCCAGCAGCTACCACACCGGGGCACAAGAGACCCAGTACTTC
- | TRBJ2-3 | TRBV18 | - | CASSLVGAGGTDTQYF | TGTGCCAGCTCGCTGGTGGGGGCCGGGGGCACCGATACGCAGTATTTT
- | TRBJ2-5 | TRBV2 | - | CASSDYGETQYF | TGTGCCAGCAGTGATTACGGAGAGACCCAGTACTTC
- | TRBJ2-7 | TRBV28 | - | CATLRQPYEQYF | TGTGCCACCCTCAGACAGCCCTACGAGCAGTACTTC
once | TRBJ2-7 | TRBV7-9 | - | CASSQSRGEQYF | TGTGCCAGCAGCCAAAGCCGGGGCGAGCAGTACTTC
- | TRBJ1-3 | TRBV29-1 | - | CSPSPGNTIYF | TGCAGCCCTTCACCCGGAAACACCATATATTTT
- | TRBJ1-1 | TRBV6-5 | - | CASSYAQGYLYTEAFF | TGTGCCAGCAGTTACGCACAGGGATATTTGTACACTGAAGCTTTCTTT
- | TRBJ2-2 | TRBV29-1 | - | CSGIRGNSAGELFF | TGCAGCGGGATACGGGGGAACTCGGCCGGGGAGCTGTTTTTT
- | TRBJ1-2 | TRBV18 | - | CASSNDGREGYTF | TGTGCCAGCTCGAACGACGGCCGGGAAGGCTACACCTTC
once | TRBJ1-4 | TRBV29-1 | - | CSVAGSYNEKLFF | TGCAGCGTCGCGGGATCGTATAATGAAAAACTGTTTTTT
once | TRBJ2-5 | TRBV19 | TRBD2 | CASSSGTSAQQETQYF | TGTGCCAGTAGTTCGGGGACTAGCGCGCAACAAGAGACCCAGTACTTC
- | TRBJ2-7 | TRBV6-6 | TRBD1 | CASSYRDRFYEQYF | TGTGCCAGCAGTTACCGGGACAGGTTCTACGAGCAGTACTTC
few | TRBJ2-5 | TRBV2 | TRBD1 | CASNGQGETQYF | TGTGCCAGCAATGGACAGGGAGAGACCCAGTACTTC
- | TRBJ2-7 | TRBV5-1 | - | CASSLGPRGVNEQYF | TGCGCCAGCAGCTTGGGTCCCAGGGGCGTAAACGAGCAGTACTTC
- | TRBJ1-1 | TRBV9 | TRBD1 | CASSGTGGALNTEAFF | TGTGCCAGCAGCGGTACAGGGGGCGCGCTGAACACTGAAGCTTTCTTT
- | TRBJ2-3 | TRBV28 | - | CASIGTFSTDTQYF | TGTGCCAGCATTGGGACGTTTAGCACAGATACGCAGTATTTT
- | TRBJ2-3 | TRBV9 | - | CASTTPGGSTDTQYF | TGTGCCAGCACTACCCCCGGAGGAAGCACAGATACGCAGTATTTT
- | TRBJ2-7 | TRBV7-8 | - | CASSLVREVGEQYF | TGTGCCAGCAGCTTAGTACGGGAAGTTGGCGAGCAGTACTTC
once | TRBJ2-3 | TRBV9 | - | CASSVAGTPDTQYF | TGTGCCAGCAGCGTAGCTGGGACTCCAGATACGCAGTATTTT
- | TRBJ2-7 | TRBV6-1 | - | CASRPGNSYEQYF | TGTGCCAGCCGGCCTGGGAACTCCTACGAGCAGTACTTC
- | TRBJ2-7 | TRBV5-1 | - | CASSLLGSVYEQYF | TGCGCCAGCAGCTTGCTCGGCAGCGTCTACGAGCAGTACTTC
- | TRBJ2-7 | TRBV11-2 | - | CASSLGPVGSSYEQYF | TGTGCCAGCAGCTTAGGCCCCGTAGGCAGCTCCTACGAGCAGTACTTC
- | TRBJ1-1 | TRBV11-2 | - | CASSLGSNPVEAFF | TGTGCCAGCAGCTTAGGCAGTAACCCCGTTGAAGCTTTCTTT
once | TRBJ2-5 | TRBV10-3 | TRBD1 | CAISKGQQETQYF | TGTGCCATCAGTAAGGGACAGCAAGAGACCCAGTACTTC
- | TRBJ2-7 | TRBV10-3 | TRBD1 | CAISDRQGNHEQYF | TGTGCCATCAGTGATCGACAGGGAAACCACGAGCAGTACTTC
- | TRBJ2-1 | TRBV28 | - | CASRSIDWSSYNEQFF | TGTGCCAGCAGGTCCATTGACTGGAGCTCCTACAATGAGCAGTTCTTC
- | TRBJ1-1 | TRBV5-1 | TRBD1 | CASSQNTGATEAFF | TGCGCCAGCAGCCAAAATACAGGGGCCACTGAAGCTTTCTTT
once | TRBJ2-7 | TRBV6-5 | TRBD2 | CASSYGGLAGSYEQYF | TGTGCCAGCAGTTACGGCGGACTAGCGGGATCCTACGAGCAGTACTTC
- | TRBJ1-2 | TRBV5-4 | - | CASIDAGSNYGYTF | TGTGCCAGCATCGATGCGGGATCTAACTATGGCTACACCTTC
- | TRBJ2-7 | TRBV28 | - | CASSNSGTLSQQYF | TGTGCCAGCAGCAATTCAGGGACACTCTCCCAGCAGTACTTC
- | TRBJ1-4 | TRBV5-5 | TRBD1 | CASSSGTGNEKLFF | TGTGCCAGCAGTTCCGGGACAGGGAATGAAAAACTGTTTTTT
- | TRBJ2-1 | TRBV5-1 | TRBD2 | CASSLGSSGSVHNEQFF | TGCGCCAGCAGCTTGGGTTCTAGCGGGAGTGTCCACAATGAGCAGTTCTTC
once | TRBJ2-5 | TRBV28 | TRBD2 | CASSQSGRGPQETQYF | TGTGCCAGCAGTCAAAGCGGGAGGGGGCCCCAAGAGACCCAGTACTTC
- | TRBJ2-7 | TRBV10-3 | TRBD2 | CAITAGAGEQYF | TGTGCCATCACTGCGGGAGCCGGGGAGCAGTACTTC
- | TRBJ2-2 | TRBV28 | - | CASSYAGTVGTGELFF | TGTGCCAGCAGCTACGCTGGGACGGTTGGAACCGGGGAGCTGTTTTTT
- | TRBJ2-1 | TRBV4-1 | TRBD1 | CASSQVWDRDNEQFF | TGCGCCAGCAGCCAAGTTTGGGACAGGGACAATGAGCAGTTCTTC
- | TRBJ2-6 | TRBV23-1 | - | CASSPQDRLNGSGANVLTF | TGCGCCAGCAGCCCCCAGGACAGACTAAACGGCTCTGGGGCCAACGTCCTGACTTTC
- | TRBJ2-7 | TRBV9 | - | CASSVGGPGLGSYEQYF | TGTGCCAGCAGCGTAGGTGGGCCGGGACTGGGTTCCTACGAGCAGTACTTC
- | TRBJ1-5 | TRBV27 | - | CASSQQGSNQPQHF | TGTGCCAGCAGTCAACAGGGAAGCAATCAGCCCCAGCATTTT
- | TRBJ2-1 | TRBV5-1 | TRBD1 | CASSLLGAGGYNEQFF | TGCGCCAGCAGCTTGCTCGGGGCAGGGGGCTACAATGAGCAGTTCTTC
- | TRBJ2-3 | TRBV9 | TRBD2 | CASSSTSGSTQYF | TGTGCCAGCAGCTCCACTAGCGGGAGTACGCAGTATTTT
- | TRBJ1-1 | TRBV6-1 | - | CASSGHRAEAFF | TGTGCCAGCAGTGGACATCGGGCAGAAGCTTTCTTT
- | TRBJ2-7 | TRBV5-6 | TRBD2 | CASSSPRASGGMGFYEQYF | TGTGCCAGCAGCTCGCCCCGGGCTAGCGGGGGGATGGGATTCTACGAGCAGTACTTC
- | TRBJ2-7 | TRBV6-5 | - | CASSPFGRGVPEQYF | TGTGCCAGCAGCCCCTTCGGTAGGGGGGTCCCGGAGCAGTACTTC
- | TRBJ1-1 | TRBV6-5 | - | CASSVGGMNTEAFF | TGTGCCAGCAGCGTGGGGGGTATGAACACTGAAGCTTTCTTT
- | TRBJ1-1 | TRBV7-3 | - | CASRLTRNTEAFF | TGTGCCAGCAGACTTACACGGAACACTGAAGCTTTCTTT
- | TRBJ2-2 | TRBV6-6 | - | CASSYPGSTGELFF | TGTGCCAGCAGTTACCCCGGTTCCACCGGGGAGCTGTTTTTT
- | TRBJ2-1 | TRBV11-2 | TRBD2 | CASKFSGRASYNEQFF | TGTGCCAGCAAATTTAGCGGGAGGGCCTCCTACAATGAGCAGTTCTTC
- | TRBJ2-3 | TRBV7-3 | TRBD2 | CASSGLAASTDTQYF | TGTGCCAGCAGCGGACTAGCGGCTAGCACAGATACGCAGTATTTT
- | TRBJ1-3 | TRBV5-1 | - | CASSIGGANSGNTIYF | TGCGCCAGCAGCATCGGAGGGGCCAACTCTGGAAACACCATATATTTT
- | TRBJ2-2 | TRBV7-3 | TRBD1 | CASSLNAWAPGQAGELFF | TGTGCCAGCAGCTTAAACGCGTGGGCTCCGGGACAGGCCGGGGAGCTGTTTTTT
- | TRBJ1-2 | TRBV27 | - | CASSPTDSYGYTF | TGTGCCAGCAGCCCCACAGACTCCTATGGCTACACCTTC
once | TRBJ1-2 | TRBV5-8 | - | CASSYAYGGGNYGYTF | TGTGCCAGCAGCTATGCCTACGGGGGAGGTAACTATGGCTACACCTTC